The rows below give T cell receptor beta chains drawn from one sample of a study of T cells in Graves' hyperthyroidism and ophthalmopathy. TCRdb ran MiXCR on the multiplex PCR reads and lists one entry per CDR3 protein. The sample shows a few hundred thousand distinct CDR3 sequences, about 15% of them seen only once. Material for sequencing was blood. The receptors shown here come from a woman aged 25 to 39 with Graves' hyperthyroidism. Each CDR3 is given with its conserved first and last residue. D genes are given only for firm matches. Clone size is stated in some rows and not others, as once, few, many or a class when expanded.

V gene	CDR3 length	clone size	D gene	J gene	CDR3 DNA	CDR3 protein
TRBV20-1	15	few	TRBD2	TRBJ2-7	TGCAGTGCTAGAGAGACTAGCGGGAACTCCTACGAGCAGTACTTC	CSARETSGNSYEQYF
TRBV24-1	16	many	TRBD2	TRBJ2-1	TGTGCCACCAGTGATTTGTCTAGCGGGGTGATCAATGAGCAGTTCTTC	CATSDLSSGVINEQFF
TRBV7-2	14	many	TRBD2	TRBJ2-3	TGTGCCAGCAGCTCGGGACTACACACAGATACGCAGTATTTT	CASSSGLHTDTQYF
TRBV7-9	15	.	TRBD1	TRBJ1-2	TGTGCCAGCAGCAAATGGACAGGGGGCGCGCATGGCTACACCTTC	CASSKWTGGAHGYTF
TRBV7-3	14	few	.	TRBJ2-1	TGTGCCAGCAGCTTTTACGGCGGGACAAATGAGCAGTTCTTC	CASSFYGGTNEQFF
TRBV7-6	15	.	.	TRBJ2-1	TGTGCCAGCAGGGGGGCTGGCGGGCCGTACAATGAGCAGCTCTTC	CASRGAGGPYNEQLF
TRBV12-3/TRBV12-4	14	many	.	TRBJ1-1	TGTGCCAGCACAAGGGGCAGGCTGAACACTGAAGCTTTCTTT	CASTRGRLNTEAFF
TRBV18	15	many	.	TRBJ2-7	TGTGCCAGCTCACCACGTGACAGCCGAACCTACGAGCAGTACTTC	CASSPRDSRTYEQYF
TRBV28	13	many	.	TRBJ2-7	TGTGCCAGCACCCCGACACTCTCCTACGAGCAGTACTTC	CASTPTLSYEQYF
TRBV27	14	.	.	TRBJ1-4	TGTGCCAGCAACCGAAGACCGGGAGATGAAAAACTGTTTTTT	CASNRRPGDEKLFF
TRBV24-1	13	.	.	TRBJ1-5	TGTGCCACCAGTGCACAGAGCAATCAGCCCCAGCATTTT	CATSAQSNQPQHF
TRBV6-4	18	few	TRBD1	TRBJ1-1	TGTGCCAGCAGTGAAGGGGGCAGAGCACCCATTAGGGGCACTGAAGCTTTCTTT	CASSEGGRAPIRGTEAFF
TRBV5-1	15	.	TRBD1	TRBJ2-7	TGCGCCAGCAGCTTAACCGGGACAGGGTCCCACGAGCAGTACTTC	CASSLTGTGSHEQYF
TRBV27	14	many	.	TRBJ2-5	TGTGCCAGCTCTCATGGGCAGGGTTGGGAGACCCAGTACTTC	CASSHGQGWETQYF
TRBV28	13	many	.	TRBJ2-2	TGTGCCAGTTATCTTCCGAACACCGGGGAGCTGTTTTTT	CASYLPNTGELFF
TRBV5-1	11	few	.	TRBJ2-7	TGTGCCAGCAGCTTGAACTGCGAGCAGTACTTC	CASSLNCEQYF
TRBV4-2	16	few	.	TRBJ2-2	TGTGCCAGCAGCCAAGATCCTGGGGGTCGAACCGGGGAGCTGTTTTTT	CASSQDPGGRTGELFF
TRBV5-8	17	many	TRBD1	TRBJ2-7	TGTGCCAGCAGCCGGGACGAACACAGGGGCCCTTCCTACGAGCAGTACTTC	CASSRDEHRGPSYEQYF
TRBV28	18	many	TRBD1	TRBJ2-4	TGTGCCAGCAGTACCTCCGGGACAGGTACCCTAGCCAAAAACATTCAGTACTTC	CASSTSGTGTLAKNIQYF
TRBV28	13	many	.	TRBJ2-7	TGTGCCAGCAGTCTGACAGCTTACGGAGAGCAGTACTTC	CASSLTAYGEQYF
TRBV18	14	many	.	TRBJ1-2	TGTGCCAGCTCACCTGATGGGGGCCCGTATGGCTACACCTTC	CASSPDGGPYGYTF
TRBV20-1	13	many	.	TRBJ1-4	TGCAGTGCTAGTGGGCCAGGGACCGAAAAACTGTTTTTT	CSASGPGTEKLFF
TRBV5-1	15	few	.	TRBJ2-6	TGCGCCAGCAGCTCACAGAGCTCTGGGGCCAACGTCCTGACTTTC	CASSSQSSGANVLTF
TRBV28	14	.	TRBD2	TRBJ2-5	TGTGCCAGCAGAAAACTAGCGGGAGGGGAGACCCGGTACTTC	CASRKLAGGETRYF
TRBV6-1	11	few	.	TRBJ2-5	TGTGCCAGCGCCGGGTTCGAGACCCAGTACTTC	CASAGFETQYF
TRBV3-1	16	many	.	TRBJ2-2	TGTGCCAGCAGCTATTCAGCGAACCTGAACACCGGGGAGCTGTTTTTT	CASSYSANLNTGELFF
TRBV6-1	14	many	TRBD2	TRBJ2-1	TGTGCCAGCAGGGGGGCGGGAGGGCTGGGTGAGCAGTTCTTC	CASRGAGGLGEQFF
TRBV5-1	17	many	TRBD1	TRBJ2-2	TGCGCCAGCAGCTCCGGGACAGGGATACTTAGCACCGGGGAGCTGTTTTTT	CASSSGTGILSTGELFF
TRBV5-8	16	few	TRBD2	TRBJ2-1	TGTGCCAGCCCGGGACTAGCGGGGACTAGTTACAATGAGCAGTTCTTC	CASPGLAGTSYNEQFF